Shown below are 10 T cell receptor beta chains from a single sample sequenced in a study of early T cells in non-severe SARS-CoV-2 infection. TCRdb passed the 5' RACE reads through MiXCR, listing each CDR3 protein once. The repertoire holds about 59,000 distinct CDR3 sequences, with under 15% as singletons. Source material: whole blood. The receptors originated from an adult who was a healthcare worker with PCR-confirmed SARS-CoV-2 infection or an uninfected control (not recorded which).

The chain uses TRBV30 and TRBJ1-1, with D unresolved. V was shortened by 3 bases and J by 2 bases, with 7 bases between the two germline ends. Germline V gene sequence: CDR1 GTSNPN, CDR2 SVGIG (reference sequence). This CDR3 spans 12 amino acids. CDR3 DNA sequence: TGTGCCTGGAGGAAGCAAAACACTGAAGCTTTCTTT. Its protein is CAWRKQNTEAFF.

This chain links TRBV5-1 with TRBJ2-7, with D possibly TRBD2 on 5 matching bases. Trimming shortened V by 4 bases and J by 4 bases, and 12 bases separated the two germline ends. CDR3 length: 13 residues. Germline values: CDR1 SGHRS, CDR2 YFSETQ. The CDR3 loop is CASSPGSAYEQYF. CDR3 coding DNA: TGCGCCAGCAGCCCTGGGAGCGCATACGAGCAGTACTTC.

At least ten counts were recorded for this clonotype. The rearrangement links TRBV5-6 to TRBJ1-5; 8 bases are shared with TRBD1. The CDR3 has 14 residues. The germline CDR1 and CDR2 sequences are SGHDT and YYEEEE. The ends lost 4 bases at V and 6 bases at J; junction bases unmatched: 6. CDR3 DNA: TGTGCCAGCAGCCTCAGGGGGCGGGGTCAGCCCCAGCATTTT. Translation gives CASSLRGRGQPQHF. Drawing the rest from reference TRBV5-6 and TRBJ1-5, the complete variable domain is DAGVTQSPTHLIKTRGQQVTLRCSPKSGHDTVSWYQQALGQGPQFIFQYYEEEERQRGNFPDRFSGHQFPNYSSELNVNALLLGDSALYLCASSLRGRGQPQHFGDGTRLSIL.

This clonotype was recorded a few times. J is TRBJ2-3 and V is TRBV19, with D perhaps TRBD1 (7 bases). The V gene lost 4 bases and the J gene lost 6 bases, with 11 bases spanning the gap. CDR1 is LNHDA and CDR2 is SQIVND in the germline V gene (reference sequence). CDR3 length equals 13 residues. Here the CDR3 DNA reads TGTGCCAGTAGTACCGGAGGGGGCGATACGCAGTATTTT. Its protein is CASSTGGGDTQYF.

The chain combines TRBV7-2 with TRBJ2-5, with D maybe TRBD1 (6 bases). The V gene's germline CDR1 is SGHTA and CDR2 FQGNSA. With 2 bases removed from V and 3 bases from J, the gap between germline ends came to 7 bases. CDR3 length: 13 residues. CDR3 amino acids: CASSLHREETQYF. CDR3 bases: TGTGCCAGCAGCTTACACAGGGAAGAGACCCAGTACTTC.

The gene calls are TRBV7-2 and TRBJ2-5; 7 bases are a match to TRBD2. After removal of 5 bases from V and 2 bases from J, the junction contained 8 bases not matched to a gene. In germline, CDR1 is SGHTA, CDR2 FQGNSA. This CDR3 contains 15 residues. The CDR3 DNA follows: TGTGCCAGCAGCGTATGGGGGACTATTCAAGAGACCCAGTACTTC. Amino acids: CASSVWGTIQETQYF.

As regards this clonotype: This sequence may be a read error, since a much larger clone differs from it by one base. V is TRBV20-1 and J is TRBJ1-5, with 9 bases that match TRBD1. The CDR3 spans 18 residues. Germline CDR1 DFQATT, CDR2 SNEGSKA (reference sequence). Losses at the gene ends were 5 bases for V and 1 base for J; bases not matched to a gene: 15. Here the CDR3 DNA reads TGCAGTGCTGGGGACCGGGACAGGGTAGGAGGAAGCAATCAGCCCCAGCATTTT. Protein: CSAGDRDRVGGSNQPQHF.

This chain's CDR3 is CASSVDWGYGYTF. CDR3 coding DNA: TGTGCCAGCAGTGTCGACTGGGGCTATGGCTACACCTTC. This chain joins TRBV6-1 and TRBJ1-2; D unresolved. Germline CDR1 reads MNHNS; CDR2 reads SASEGT. The CDR3 contains 13 residues. Trimming removed 4 bases from V and 4 bases from J, with 10 bases in between.

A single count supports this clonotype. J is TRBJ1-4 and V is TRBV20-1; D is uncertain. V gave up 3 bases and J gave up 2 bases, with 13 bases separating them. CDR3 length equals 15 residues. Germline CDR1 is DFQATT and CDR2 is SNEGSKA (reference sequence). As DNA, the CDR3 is TGCAGTGCTAGCCCCGACTTTGGTACTAATGAAAAACTGTTTTTT. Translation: CSASPDFGTNEKLFF.

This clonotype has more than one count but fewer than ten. CDR3 residues: CSAGAREGGRSYEQYF. CDR3 DNA: TGCAGTGCTGGAGCTAGGGAGGGGGGACGCTCCTACGAGCAGTACTTC. V gene TRBV20-1 combines with J gene TRBJ2-7; D possibly corresponds to TRBD2 (7 bases). The CDR3 runs 16 residues. The germline V and J ends were trimmed by 5 bases and 0 bases, with 20 bases remaining between them. Germline loops: CDR1 DFQATT, CDR2 SNEGSKA (reference sequence).